The 28 T cell receptor beta chains below all came from one sample that was sequenced in a study of shared clonotypes between healthy human individuals. Sequenced by immunoSEQ multiplex PCR; TCRdb stores in-frame clones only, minus some. The sample consists of roughly 2.5 million clones, 90% to 95% of them appearing once. Sequences were obtained from naive CD4+ T cells sorted from blood. Specified subset: CD45RA+ positively selected. These receptors all come from a man between 18 and 29 years old in good health.

To note about this clone: The same CDR3 arises from other DNA sequences in this sample as well. The chain links TRBV30 to TRBJ2-3; TRBD2 matches at 8 bases. Per germline, CDR1 GTSNPN and CDR2 SVGIG (reference sequence). The CDR3 is made up of 14 amino acids. With V trimmed by 1 base and J by 3 bases, 3 bases remained unmatched. In nucleotides, the CDR3 is TGTGCCTGGAGTGGGACTAGCCTAACAGATACGCAGTATTTT. Translating gives CAWSGTSLTDTQYF.

Note on this clone: The same CDR3 can be traced to other DNA sequences in this sample. CDR3 bases: TGCGCCAGCAGCTCAGGGGCTAACACTGAAGCTTTCTTT. Translating gives CASSSGANTEAFF. The genes are TRBV5-1 and TRBJ1-1; maybe TRBD1 (6 bases). In germline, CDR1 is SGHRS, CDR2 YFSETQ. The length of the CDR3 is 13 residues. The V end lost 3 bases, the J end lost 2 bases, and 8 bases lay between the germline ends. The full variable domain, rest sourced from reference TRBV5-1 and TRBJ1-1, is KAGVTQTPRYLIKTRGQQVTLSCSPISGHRSVSWYQQTPGQGLQFLFEYFSETQRNKGNFPGRFSGRQFSNSRSEMNVSTLELGDSALYLCASSSGANTEAFFGQGTRLTVV.

V usage is TRBV7-2 and J usage is TRBJ2-2; D is perhaps TRBD1 or TRBD2 (5 bases each). V was pared by 6 bases and J by 1 base, with 9 bases between. CDR3 size: 14 residues. Germline V lookup: CDR1 SGHTA, CDR2 FQGNSA. For the CDR3, the DNA is TGTGCCAGCAGTCAGGGACGGAACACCGGGGAGCTGTTTTTT. Translated, it gives CASSQGRNTGELFF.

The rearrangement uses TRBV18 and TRBJ1-1, with no clear D. The V gene's germline CDR1 is KGHSH and CDR2 LQKENI. V was clipped by 2 bases and J by 3 bases, with 10 bases between them. CDR3 length: 14 residues. The CDR3 reads CASSPFHSDTEAFF. CDR3 DNA sequence: TGTGCCAGCTCACCATTCCACAGTGACACTGAAGCTTTCTTT.

The chain has TRBV5-1 and TRBJ2-3; D is uncertain. CDR1 SGHRS and CDR2 YFSETQ come from the germline V gene. CDR3 length: 13 residues. V lost 6 bases to trimming and J lost 4 bases, with 12 bases between them. The CDR3 DNA reads as TGCGCCAGCAAACCCTTGTCCCCAGATACGCAGTATTTT. This encodes CASKPLSPDTQYF.

This chain connects TRBV7-9 to TRBJ1-2, with D unclear. There are 12 residues in the CDR3. Trimming took 5 bases from V and 2 from J, leaving 6 bases between them. Germline assignment: CDR1 SEHNR and CDR2 FQNEAQ (reference sequence). The CDR3 sequence is CASSPLNYGYTF. The CDR3 DNA reads TGTGCCAGCAGCCCACTGAACTATGGCTACACCTTC.

The rearrangement uses TRBV2 and TRBJ2-5; 9 bases match TRBD1. Trimming took 5 bases from V and 5 from J; bases not matched to a gene: 6. Germline V gene lookup returns CDR1 SNHLY and CDR2 FYNNEI. The length of the CDR3 is 14 residues. The CDR3 sequence is CASSRKQGAETQYF. As DNA, the CDR3 is TGTGCCAGCAGTCGAAAACAGGGGGCTGAGACCCAGTACTTC.

The V gene is TRBV15, the J gene TRBJ1-5; D is unresolved. V shed 0 bases and J shed 1 base, with 7 bases lying between them. This CDR3 spans 15 amino acids. Per germline, CDR1 LNHNV and CDR2 YYDKDF (reference sequence). CDR3 sequence: CATSRDGLSNQPQHF. The CDR3 region has the DNA TGTGCCACCAGCAGAGATGGGTTGAGCAATCAGCCCCAGCATTTT.

This chain joins TRBV6-5 and TRBJ2-7; 10 bases match TRBD1. Germline loops: CDR1 MNHEY, CDR2 SVGAGI. CDR3 length: 11 amino acids. V shed 6 bases, J shed 12 bases, and the junction held 5 bases outside the gene matches. CDR3 DNA sequence: TGTGCCAGCAGAGGGACAGGGGTTTGGTACTTC. Its protein is CASRGTGVWYF.

This clone was detected only once. The gene calls are TRBV4-1 and TRBJ2-2, with D tentatively TRBD1 (5 bases). The CDR3 consists of 22 residues. Looked up from germline, CDR1 is MGHRA and CDR2 is YSYEKL. Trimming took 0 bases from V and 3 from J, leaving 29 bases between them. Written as DNA, the CDR3 is TGCGCCAGCAGCCAAGATGGGTTGTCAGGGCGGTCCCCAAAACCCGACACCGGGGAGCTGTTTTTT. Residues: CASSQDGLSGRSPKPDTGELFF.

The V call is TRBV10-3, the J call TRBJ2-5; D tentatively reads TRBD1 or TRBD2 (5 bases each). Per germline, CDR1 ENHRY and CDR2 SYGVKD. V lost 5 bases, J lost 1 base, and 8 bases lay in between. CDR3 length equals 13 residues. The CDR3 sequence: CAISWGSQETQYF. CDR3 bases: TGTGCCATCAGTTGGGGGAGCCAAGAGACCCAGTACTTC.

The chain is built from TRBV28 and TRBJ2-7, with TRBD2 matching over 7 bases. Trimming at V came to 6 bases and at J to 0 bases, leaving 8 bases not matched to a gene. Germline V gene data show CDR1 as MDHEN and CDR2 as SYDVKM. The CDR3 runs 15 residues. As DNA, the CDR3 is TGTGCCAGCAGACAAGCGGGGACCCGCTCCTACGAGCAGTACTTC. Translated: CASRQAGTRSYEQYF.

The V and J genes are TRBV6-5 and TRBJ1-5; no reliable D call. The germline CDR1 and CDR2 sequences are MNHEY and SVGAGI. CDR3 length: 15 residues. V gave up 6 bases and J gave up 3 bases, with 15 bases separating them. CDR3 protein: CASRLTDGNNQPQHF. Written as DNA, the CDR3 is TGTGCCAGCAGACTAACGGACGGAAACAATCAGCCCCAGCATTTT.

The rearrangement links TRBV5-5 to TRBJ1-1; D is unclear. The CDR3 sequence is 15 residues long. Looked up from germline, CDR1 is SGHKS and CDR2 is YYEKEE (reference sequence). The V and J ends lost 0 bases and 0 bases respectively, with 9 bases between them. The CDR3 DNA follows: TGTGCCAGCAGCTTGGTTTCCACCATGAACACTGAAGCTTTCTTT. Protein sequence: CASSLVSTMNTEAFF.

The table lists this clone with a count of one. The V call is TRBV4-1, the J call TRBJ2-3, with TRBD1 as a possible D gene (5 bases). V gave up 1 base and J gave up 11 bases, with 13 bases separating them. The germline gives CDR1 MGHRA, CDR2 YSYEKL. The length of the CDR3 is 13 residues. The CDR3 nucleotides read TGCGCCAGCAGCCAAGTCGGAACCGGACAGCAGTATTTT. Protein product: CASSQVGTGQQYF.

V gene TRBV9 combines with J gene TRBJ2-1; D not resolved. V dropped 4 bases and J dropped 5 bases, with 10 bases sitting between them. This CDR3 contains 13 residues. Looked up from germline, CDR1 is SGDLS and CDR2 is YYNGEE. The CDR3 is CASSPRADNEQFF. Here the CDR3 DNA reads TGTGCCAGCAGCCCCCGGGCTGACAATGAGCAGTTCTTC.

The J gene is TRBJ1-2, the V gene TRBV30, with no clear D. V lost 5 bases, J lost 3 bases, and 10 bases lay in between. CDR1 is GTSNPN, CDR2 SVGIG, per germline (reference sequence). The CDR3 extends over 12 amino acids. The CDR3 bases are TGTGCCTGGGGGCGAGGTTACTATGGCTACACCTTC. This gives the protein CAWGRGYYGYTF.

The chain is built from TRBV14 and TRBJ2-5, with 12 bases matching TRBD2. The CDR3 spans 16 residues. The ends lost 1 base at V and 3 bases at J; junction bases unmatched: 3. In germline, CDR1 is SGHDN, CDR2 FVKESK. CDR3 sequence reads: CASSQGRTSGKETQYF. The CDR3 DNA follows: TGTGCCAGCAGCCAAGGGAGGACTAGCGGGAAAGAGACCCAGTACTTC.

The chain joins TRBV2 to TRBJ1-2, with a tentative D call TRBD1 (5 bases). The CDR3 loop spans 12 amino acids. Per the germline V gene, CDR1 is SNHLY and CDR2 is FYNNEI. The V and J ends lost 5 bases and 6 bases respectively, with 10 bases between them. DNA for the CDR3: TGTGCCAGCAGTCCGCAGGGAGATGGCTACACCTTC. Its translation is CASSPQGDGYTF.

The V gene is TRBV11-3, the J gene TRBJ2-1, with 7 bases identical to TRBD2. CDR1 and CDR2 (germline): SGHNT, YENEEA. Trimming took 5 bases from V and 6 from J; bases not matched to a gene: 10. CDR3 length: 15 residues. The CDR3 bases are TGTGCCAGCAGCCCATTCGCGGGAGCCCCCAATGAGCAGTTCTTC. This translates into CASSPFAGAPNEQFF.

The V call is TRBV7-2, the J call TRBJ2-3; D not resolved. The V and J ends lost 3 bases and 4 bases respectively, with 14 bases between them. Germline lookup yields CDR1 SGHTA and CDR2 FQGNSA. CDR3 size: 15 residues. The CDR3 region has the DNA TGTGCCAGCAGCTTGTGGGCCCGCAGCGCAGATACGCAGTATTTT. Translating gives CASSLWARSADTQYF.

CDR3 in DNA: TGTGCCAGCAGTTACTCTATGGGACAGGGAACTTCACCCCTCCACTTT. Translating it yields CASSYSMGQGTSPLHF. The chain uses TRBV6-5 and TRBJ1-6, with 9 bases identical to TRBD1. This CDR3 is built from 16 residues. Trimming at V came to 0 bases and at J to 9 bases, leaving 6 bases not matched to a gene. Germline V lookup: CDR1 MNHEY, CDR2 SVGAGI.

V usage is TRBV11-3 and J usage is TRBJ2-3; the D gene is possibly TRBD2 (7 bases). V lost 2 bases, J lost 5 bases, and 14 bases lay in between. From germline, CDR1 is SGHNT and CDR2 YENEEA. This CDR3 is 15 amino acids long. DNA of the CDR3: TGTGCCAGCAGCTTAATGGGGGGGCCGGGAGATACGCAGTATTTT. Amino acid sequence: CASSLMGGPGDTQYF.

The chain combines TRBV27 with TRBJ2-3; D remains unclear. Germline CDR1 and CDR2: MNHEY and SMNVEV (reference sequence). Trimming took 4 bases from V and 5 from J, leaving 19 bases between them. The CDR3 has 16 residues. The CDR3 here is CASSSTKTLLGDTQYF. The CDR3, as DNA: TGTGCCAGCAGTTCTACTAAGACACTACTGGGAGATACGCAGTATTTT.

The genes are TRBV4-3 and TRBJ2-7, with 8 bases identical to TRBD2. Trimming cost V 4 bases and J 3 bases; bases outside gene matches: 8. This CDR3 comprises 15 residues. Germline V gene sequence: CDR1 LGHNA, CDR2 YSLEER. The CDR3 sequence: CASSPTPGLGYEQYF. CDR3 DNA sequence: TGCGCCAGCAGCCCGACGCCGGGACTAGGCTACGAGCAGTACTTC.

The chain joins TRBV5-6 to TRBJ2-1; 8 nucleotides match TRBD2. CDR1 is SGHDT, CDR2 YYEEEE, per germline. Trimming removed 6 bases from V and 8 bases from J; junction bases left unmatched: 13. CDR3 size: 15 residues. CDR3 in amino acids: CASTPSRLASYEQFF. The DNA for the CDR3 is TGTGCCAGCACCCCATCCCGACTAGCGTCCTATGAGCAGTTCTTC.

A note on this clone: This same CDR3 is encoded by further DNA sequences in the sample. The chain uses TRBV6-5 and TRBJ2-7; 10 bases agree with TRBD1. CDR3 length: 16 residues. Germline CDR1 is MNHEY and CDR2 is SVGAGI. The V segment lost 0 bases and the J segment 2 bases; nucleotides outside the gene matches: 4. The CDR3 protein is CASSYSSGTGAYEQYF. As DNA, the CDR3 is TGTGCCAGCAGTTACTCATCCGGGACAGGGGCCTACGAGCAGTACTTC.

V gene TRBV27 combines with J gene TRBJ1-4; perhaps TRBD1 as D (6 bases). The CDR3 has 16 residues. Germline lookup yields CDR1 MNHEY and CDR2 SMNVEV (reference sequence). With 5 bases removed from V and 4 bases from J, the gap between germline ends came to 17 bases. The chain's CDR3 is CASSATTGFYNEKLFF. Here the CDR3 DNA reads TGTGCCAGCAGTGCTACCACAGGGTTTTATAATGAAAAACTGTTTTTT.